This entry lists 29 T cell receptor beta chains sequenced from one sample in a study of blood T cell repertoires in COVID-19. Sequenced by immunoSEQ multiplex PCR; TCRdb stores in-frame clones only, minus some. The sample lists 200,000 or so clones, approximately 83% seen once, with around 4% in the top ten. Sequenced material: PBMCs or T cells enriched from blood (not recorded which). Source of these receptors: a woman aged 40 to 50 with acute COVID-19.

CDR3: CASSQDLRNTEAFF. CDR3 sequence (DNA): TGTGCCAGCAGCCAAGACTTGCGAAACACTGAAGCTTTCTTT. The genes are TRBV14 and TRBJ1-1; D call uncertain. The CDR3 contains 14 residues. Germline lookup yields CDR1 SGHDN and CDR2 FVKESK. Trimming shortened V by 0 bases and J by 2 bases, and 7 bases separated the two germline ends.

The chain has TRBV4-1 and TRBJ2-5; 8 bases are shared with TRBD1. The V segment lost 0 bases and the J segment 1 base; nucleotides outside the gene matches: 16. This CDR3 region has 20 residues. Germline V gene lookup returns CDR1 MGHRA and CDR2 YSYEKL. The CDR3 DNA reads TGCGCCAGCAGCCAAGAATATATAACGTGGGCAGGGGGCTCCCAAGAGACCCAGTACTTC. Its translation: CASSQEYITWAGGSQETQYF.

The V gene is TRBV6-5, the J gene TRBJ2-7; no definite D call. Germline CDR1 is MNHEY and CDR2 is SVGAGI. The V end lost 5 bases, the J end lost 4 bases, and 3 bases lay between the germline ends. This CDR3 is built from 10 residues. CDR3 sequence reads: CASSRYEQYF. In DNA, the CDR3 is TGTGCCAGCAGTCGTTACGAGCAGTACTTC.

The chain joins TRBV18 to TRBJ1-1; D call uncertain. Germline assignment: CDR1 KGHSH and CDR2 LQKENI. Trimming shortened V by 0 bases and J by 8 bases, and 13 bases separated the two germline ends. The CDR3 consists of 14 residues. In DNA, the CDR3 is TGTGCCAGCTCACCACCGGGCAGACCTCAAGAAGCTTTCTTT. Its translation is CASSPPGRPQEAFF.

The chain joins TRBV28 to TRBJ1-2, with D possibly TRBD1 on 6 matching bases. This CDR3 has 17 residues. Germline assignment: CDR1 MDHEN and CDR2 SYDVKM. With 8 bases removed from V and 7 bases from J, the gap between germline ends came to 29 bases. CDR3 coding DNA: TGTGCCAGCCACCCTTTTGCAGGGACCCCAGGGGATATTGGCTACACCTTC. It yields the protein CASHPFAGTPGDIGYTF.

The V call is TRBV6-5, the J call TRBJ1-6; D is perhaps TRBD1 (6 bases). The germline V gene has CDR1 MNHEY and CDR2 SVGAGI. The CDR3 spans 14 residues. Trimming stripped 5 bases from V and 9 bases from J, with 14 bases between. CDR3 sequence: CASSQQARGSPLHF. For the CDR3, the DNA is TGTGCCAGCAGTCAGCAGGCCAGGGGTTCACCCCTCCACTTT.

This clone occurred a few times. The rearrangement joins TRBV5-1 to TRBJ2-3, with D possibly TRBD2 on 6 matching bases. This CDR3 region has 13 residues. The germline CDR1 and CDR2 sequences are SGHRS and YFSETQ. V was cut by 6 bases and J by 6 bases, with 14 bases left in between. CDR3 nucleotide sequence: TGCGCCAGCAAGGGACTCAAGGGGGATACGCAGTATTTT. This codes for CASKGLKGDTQYF.

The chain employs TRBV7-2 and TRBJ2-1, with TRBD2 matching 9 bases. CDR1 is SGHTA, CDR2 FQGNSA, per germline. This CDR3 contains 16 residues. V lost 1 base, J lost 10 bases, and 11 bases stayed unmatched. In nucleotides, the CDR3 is TGTGCCAGCAGCTTAGAAGGGACTAGCCCCCTCCCCGAGCAGTTCTTC. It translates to CASSLEGTSPLPEQFF.

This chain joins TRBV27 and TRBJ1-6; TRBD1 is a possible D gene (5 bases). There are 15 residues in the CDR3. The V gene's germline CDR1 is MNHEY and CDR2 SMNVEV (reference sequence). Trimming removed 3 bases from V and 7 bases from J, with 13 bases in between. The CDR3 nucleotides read TGTGCCAGCAGTTTGGGGAGGGGCGGGAATTCACCCCTCCACTTT. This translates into CASSLGRGGNSPLHF.

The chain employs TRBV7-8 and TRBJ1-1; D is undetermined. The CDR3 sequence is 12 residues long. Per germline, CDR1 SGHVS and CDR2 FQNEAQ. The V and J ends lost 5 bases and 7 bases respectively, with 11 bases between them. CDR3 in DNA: TGTGCCAGCAGCCGTTCGGGATTTGAAGCTTTCTTT. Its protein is CASSRSGFEAFF.

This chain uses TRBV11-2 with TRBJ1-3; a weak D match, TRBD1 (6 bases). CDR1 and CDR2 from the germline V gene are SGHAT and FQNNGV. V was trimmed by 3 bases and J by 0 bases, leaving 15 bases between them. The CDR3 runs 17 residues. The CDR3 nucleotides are TGTGCCAGCAGCTTTCTAGGACAGCGCCACTCTGGAAACACCATATATTTT. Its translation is CASSFLGQRHSGNTIYF.

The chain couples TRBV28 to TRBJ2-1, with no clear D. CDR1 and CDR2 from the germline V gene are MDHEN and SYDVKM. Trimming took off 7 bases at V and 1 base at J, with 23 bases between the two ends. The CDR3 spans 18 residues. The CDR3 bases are TGTGCCAGCACCCACACCTATGTGGGCAGACCGTCCTACAATGAGCAGTTCTTC. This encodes CASTHTYVGRPSYNEQFF.

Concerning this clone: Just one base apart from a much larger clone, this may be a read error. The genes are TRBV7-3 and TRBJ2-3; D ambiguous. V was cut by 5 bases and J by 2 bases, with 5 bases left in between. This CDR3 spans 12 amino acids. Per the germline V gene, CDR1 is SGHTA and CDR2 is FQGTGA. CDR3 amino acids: CASSPFTDTQYF. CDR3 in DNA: TGTGCCAGCAGCCCTTTCACAGATACGCAGTATTTT.

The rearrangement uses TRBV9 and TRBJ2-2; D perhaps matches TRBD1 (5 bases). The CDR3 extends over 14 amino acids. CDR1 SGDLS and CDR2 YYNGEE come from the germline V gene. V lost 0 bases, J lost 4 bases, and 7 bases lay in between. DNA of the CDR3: TGTGCCAGCAGCGTAGTAGGGGCCACCGGGGAGCTGTTTTTT. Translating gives CASSVVGATGELFF.

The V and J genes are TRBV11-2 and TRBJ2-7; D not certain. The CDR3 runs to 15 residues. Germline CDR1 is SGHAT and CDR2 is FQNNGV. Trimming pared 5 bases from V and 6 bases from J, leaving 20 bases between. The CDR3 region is CASSRLFSHFSEQYF. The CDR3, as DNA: TGTGCCAGCAGCCGTCTTTTTAGCCACTTTAGCGAGCAGTACTTC.

The chain's CDR3 is CASSLLGTASTDTQYF. The DNA of the CDR3 is TGTGCCAGCAGTTTATTGGGGACAGCTAGCACAGATACGCAGTATTTT. V usage is TRBV28 and J usage is TRBJ2-3, with TRBD1 matching over 7 bases. The V gene end was trimmed by 1 base and the J gene end by 0 bases; junction bases not matched to a gene: 4. Germline CDR1 is MDHEN and CDR2 is SYDVKM. This CDR3 is built from 16 residues.

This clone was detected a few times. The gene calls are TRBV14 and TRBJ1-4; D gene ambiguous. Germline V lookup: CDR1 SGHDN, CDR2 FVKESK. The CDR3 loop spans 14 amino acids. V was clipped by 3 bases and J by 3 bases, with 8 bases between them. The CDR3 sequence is CASSQAVANEKLFF. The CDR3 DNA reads TGTGCCAGCAGCCAGGCGGTGGCTAATGAAAAACTGTTTTTT.

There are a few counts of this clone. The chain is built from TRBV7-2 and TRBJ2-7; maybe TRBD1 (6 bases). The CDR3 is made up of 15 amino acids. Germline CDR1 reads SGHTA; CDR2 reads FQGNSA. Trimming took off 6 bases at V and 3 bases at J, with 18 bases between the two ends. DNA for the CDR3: TGTGCCAGCAGTCGGGCCCATAGAGGGGGCTACGAGCAGTACTTC. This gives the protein CASSRAHRGGYEQYF.

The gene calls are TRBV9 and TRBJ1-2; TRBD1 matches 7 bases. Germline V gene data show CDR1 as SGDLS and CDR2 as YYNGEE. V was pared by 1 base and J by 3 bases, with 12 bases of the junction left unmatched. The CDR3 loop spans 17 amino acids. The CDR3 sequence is CASSVTGTADNYYGYTF. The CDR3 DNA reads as TGTGCCAGCAGCGTAACCGGGACAGCCGACAACTACTATGGCTACACCTTC. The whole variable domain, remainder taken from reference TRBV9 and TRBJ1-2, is DSGVTQTPKHLITATGQRVTLRCSPRSGDLSVYWYQQSLDQGLQFLIQYYNGEERAKGNILERFSAQQFPDLHSELNLSSLELGDSALYFCASSVTGTADNYYGYTFGSGTRLTVV.

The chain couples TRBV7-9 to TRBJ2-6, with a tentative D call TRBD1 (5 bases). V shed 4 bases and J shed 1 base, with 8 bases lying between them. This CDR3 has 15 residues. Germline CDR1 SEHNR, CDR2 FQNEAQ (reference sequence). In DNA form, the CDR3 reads TGTGCCAGCAGCTCCCCAGGGTCTGGGGCCAACGTCCTGACTTTC. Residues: CASSSPGSGANVLTF.

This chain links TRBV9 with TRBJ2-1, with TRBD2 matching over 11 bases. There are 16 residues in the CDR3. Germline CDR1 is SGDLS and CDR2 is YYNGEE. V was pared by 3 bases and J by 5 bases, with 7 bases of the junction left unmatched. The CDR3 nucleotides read TGTGCCAGCAGCGCCACTAGCGGGAGTCCCAACAATGAGCAGTTCTTC. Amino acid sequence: CASSATSGSPNNEQFF. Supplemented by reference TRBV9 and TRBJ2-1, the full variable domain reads DSGVTQTPKHLITATGQRVTLRCSPRSGDLSVYWYQQSLDQGLQFLIQYYNGEERAKGNILERFSAQQFPDLHSELNLSSLELGDSALYFCASSATSGSPNNEQFFGPGTRLTVL.

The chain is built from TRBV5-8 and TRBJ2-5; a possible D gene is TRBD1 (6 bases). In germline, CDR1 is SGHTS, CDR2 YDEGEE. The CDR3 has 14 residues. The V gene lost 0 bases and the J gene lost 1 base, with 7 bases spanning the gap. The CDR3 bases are TGTGCCAGCAGCTTGGACAGGGCCCAAGAGACCCAGTACTTC. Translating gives CASSLDRAQETQYF.

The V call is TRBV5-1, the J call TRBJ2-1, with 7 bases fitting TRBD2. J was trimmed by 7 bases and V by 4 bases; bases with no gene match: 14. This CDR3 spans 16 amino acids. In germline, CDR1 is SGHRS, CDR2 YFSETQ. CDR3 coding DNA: TGCGCCAGCAGCCGCGGGAGTGCCGGGCTTGGGAATGAGCAGTTCTTC. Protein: CASSRGSAGLGNEQFF. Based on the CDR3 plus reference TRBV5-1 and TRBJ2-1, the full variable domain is KAGVTQTPRYLIKTRGQQVTLSCSPISGHRSVSWYQQTPGQGLQFLFEYFSETQRNKGNFPGRFSGRQFSNSRSEMNVSTLELGDSALYLCASSRGSAGLGNEQFFGPGTRLTVL.

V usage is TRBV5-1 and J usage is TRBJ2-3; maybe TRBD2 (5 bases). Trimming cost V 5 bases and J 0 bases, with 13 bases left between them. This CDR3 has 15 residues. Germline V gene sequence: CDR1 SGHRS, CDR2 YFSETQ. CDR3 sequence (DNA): TGCGCCAGCAGGAGGGATCATTCGAGCACAGATACGCAGTATTTT. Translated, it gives CASRRDHSSTDTQYF. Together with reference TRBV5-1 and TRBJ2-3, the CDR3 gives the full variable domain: KAGVTQTPRYLIKTRGQQVTLSCSPISGHRSVSWYQQTPGQGLQFLFEYFSETQRNKGNFPGRFSGRQFSNSRSEMNVSTLELGDSALYLCASRRDHSSTDTQYFGPGTRLTVL.

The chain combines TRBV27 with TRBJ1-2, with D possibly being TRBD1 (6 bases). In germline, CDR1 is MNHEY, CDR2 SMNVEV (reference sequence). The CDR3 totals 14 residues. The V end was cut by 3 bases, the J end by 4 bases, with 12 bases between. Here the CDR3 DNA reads TGTGCCAGCAGTTTGGGACATTTAGGCTATGGCTACACCTTC. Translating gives CASSLGHLGYGYTF.

CDR3 DNA: TGCGCCAGCAGCCCCCGGGACTCACGAGGTCAAGAGACCCAGTACTTC. Translated, it gives CASSPRDSRGQETQYF. The chain combines TRBV4-1 with TRBJ2-5; tentatively, D is TRBD2 (6 bases). Per the germline V gene, CDR1 is MGHRA and CDR2 is YSYEKL. CDR3 length: 16 amino acids. Between the trimmed V and J ends, which lost 4 bases and 2 bases, there was a span of 17 bases.

The CDR3 sequence is CASRGQGGINQPQHF. The CDR3 DNA follows: TGTGCCAGCAGGGGACAGGGGGGGATCAATCAGCCCCAGCATTTT. This chain connects TRBV2 to TRBJ1-5; 11 positions match TRBD1. Germline assignment: CDR1 SNHLY and CDR2 FYNNEI. The junction had 4 bases not matched to a gene; V was cut back by 6 bases and J by 3 bases. The length of the CDR3 is 15 residues.

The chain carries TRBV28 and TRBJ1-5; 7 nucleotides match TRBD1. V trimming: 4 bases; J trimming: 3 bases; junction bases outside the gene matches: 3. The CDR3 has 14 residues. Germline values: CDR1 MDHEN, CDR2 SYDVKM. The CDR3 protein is CASSYRGHNQPQHF. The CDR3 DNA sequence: TGTGCCAGCAGTTACAGGGGACACAATCAGCCCCAGCATTTT.

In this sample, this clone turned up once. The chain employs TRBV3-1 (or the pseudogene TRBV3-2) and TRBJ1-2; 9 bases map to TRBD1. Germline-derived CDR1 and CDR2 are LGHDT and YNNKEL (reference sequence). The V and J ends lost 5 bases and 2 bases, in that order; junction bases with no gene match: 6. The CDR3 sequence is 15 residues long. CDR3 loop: CASSAPGQGNYGYTF. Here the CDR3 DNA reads TGTGCCAGCAGCGCTCCGGGACAGGGAAACTATGGCTACACCTTC.